This record covers a single T cell receptor beta chain. In the original processing: Counts of nucleated cells, estimated from reference gene primer amplification, were obtained. The table came from immunoSEQ multiplex PCR; TCRdb's copy has only in-frame clones and leaves some out. The DNA gave D and trimming, while V, J and clone size come from that table. Among more than 150,000 clones listed, 84% were seen once. The germline V gene has CDR1 LNHDA and CDR2 SQIVND (reference sequence). The CDR3 has 15 amino acids. The V end was cut by 2 bases, the J end by 2 bases, with 13 bases between. The data stem from a study of blood T cell repertoires in COVID-19. Study information: Donors in the United States, Italy and Spain gave samples during acute or convalescent COVID-19. The cDNA or gDNA used as material had been derived from T cells, B-cell-depleted T cells, or PBMCs.

The sample comprised peripheral blood. The chain employs TRBV19 and TRBJ2-7; D unclear. The receptor was derived from a human donor in a cohort sampled during active COVID-19. The CDR3 DNA is TGTGCCAGTAGTATAACAGTCTCGAACCCCTACGAGCAGTACTTC. It is translated as CASSITVSNPYEQYF.